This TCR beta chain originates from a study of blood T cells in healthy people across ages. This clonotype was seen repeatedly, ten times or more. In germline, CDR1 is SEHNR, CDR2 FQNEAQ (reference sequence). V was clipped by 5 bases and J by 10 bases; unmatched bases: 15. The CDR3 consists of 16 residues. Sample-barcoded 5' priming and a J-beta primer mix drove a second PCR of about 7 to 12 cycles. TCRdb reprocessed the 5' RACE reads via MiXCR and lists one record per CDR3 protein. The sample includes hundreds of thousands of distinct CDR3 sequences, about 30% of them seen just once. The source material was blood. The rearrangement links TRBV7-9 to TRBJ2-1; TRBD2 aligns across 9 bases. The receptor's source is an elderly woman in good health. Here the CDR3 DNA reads TGTGCCAGCAGCGCCGGGGGCAGCGGGGGGCGGAGGGAGCAGTTCTTC. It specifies CASSAGGSGGRREQFF.